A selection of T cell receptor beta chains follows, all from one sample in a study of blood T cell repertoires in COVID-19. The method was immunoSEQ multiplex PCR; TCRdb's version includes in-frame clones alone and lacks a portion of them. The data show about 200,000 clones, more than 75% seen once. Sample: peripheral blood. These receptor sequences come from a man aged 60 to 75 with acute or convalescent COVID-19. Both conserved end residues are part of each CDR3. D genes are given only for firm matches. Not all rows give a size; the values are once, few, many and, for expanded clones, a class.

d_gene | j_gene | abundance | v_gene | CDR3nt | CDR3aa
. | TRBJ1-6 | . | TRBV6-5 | TGTGCCAGCAGTTACTCTGCGGGGCCACCCCTCCACTTT | CASSYSAGPPLHF
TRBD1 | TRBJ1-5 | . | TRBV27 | TGTGCCAGCAGTTCGACAGGGGGAGGTCAGCCCCAGCATTTT | CASSSTGGGQPQHF
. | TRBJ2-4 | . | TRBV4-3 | TGCGCCAGCAGCCAGGAATTGCATGGGGGGACCAAAAACATTCAGTACTTC | CASSQELHGGTKNIQYF
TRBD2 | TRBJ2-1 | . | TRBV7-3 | TGTGCCAGCAGTTCCATCATACTAGCGGGGGGCCCCCGGAGCTCCTACAATGAGCAGTTCTTC | CASSSIILAGGPRSSYNEQFF
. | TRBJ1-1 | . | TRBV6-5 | TGTGCCAGCTACAGGGTCGGAACTGAAGCTTTCTTT | CASYRVGTEAFF
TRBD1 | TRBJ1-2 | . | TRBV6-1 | TGTGCCAGCAGTGAACTGGGACAGTCGGGGGGCTACACCTTC | CASSELGQSGGYTF
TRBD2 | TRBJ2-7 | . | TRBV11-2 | TGTGCCAGCAGCCAAGCTAGCGGGGGGGCCTACGAGCAGTACTTC | CASSQASGGAYEQYF
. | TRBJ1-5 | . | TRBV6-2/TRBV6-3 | TGTGCCAGCAGTTACTCGATAGGGCGGGTCGATCAGCCCCAGCATTTT | CASSYSIGRVDQPQHF
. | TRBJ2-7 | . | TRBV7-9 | TGTGCCAGCAGCACGACAGCTCTGGACGAGCAGTACTTC | CASSTTALDEQYF
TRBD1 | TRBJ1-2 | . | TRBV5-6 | TGTGCCAGCAGTCTGGGACAGGGGAGCTATGGCTACACCTTC | CASSLGQGSYGYTF
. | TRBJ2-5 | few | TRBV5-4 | TGTGCCAGCAGCTTGGTGGCGGGGCCACAAGAGACCCAGTACTTC | CASSLVAGPQETQYF
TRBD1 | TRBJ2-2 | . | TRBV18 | TGTGCCAGCTCACCAAGACAGGGGAGCACCGGGGAGCTGTTTTTT | CASSPRQGSTGELFF
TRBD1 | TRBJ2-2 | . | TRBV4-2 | TGTGCCAGCAGCCAACCCGGGACAGCCAACACCGGGGAGCTGTTTTTT | CASSQPGTANTGELFF
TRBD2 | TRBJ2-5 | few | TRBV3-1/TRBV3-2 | TGTGCCAGCAGCCGGGAGCGGGGGGGAGAGACCCAGTACTTC | CASSRERGGETQYF
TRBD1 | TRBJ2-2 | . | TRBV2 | TGTGCCAGCAGGACAGGGTCTGGGGAGCTGTTTTTT | CASRTGSGELFF
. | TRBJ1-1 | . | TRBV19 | TGTGCCAGTAGTATTAGTGCTGTGAGGAACACTGAAGCTTTCTTT | CASSISAVRNTEAFF
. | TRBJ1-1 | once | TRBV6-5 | TGTGCCAGCAGGGGGGCGCGGCGGACGAACACTGAAGCTTTCTTT | CASRGARRTNTEAFF
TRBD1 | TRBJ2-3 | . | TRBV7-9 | TGTGCCAGCAGCGTCAACAGGGGGGTTAGCACAGATACGCAGTATTTT | CASSVNRGVSTDTQYF
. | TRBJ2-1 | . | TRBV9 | TGTGCCAGCAGCGCTGGACTGCTCTCCTACAATGAGCAGTTCTTC | CASSAGLLSYNEQFF
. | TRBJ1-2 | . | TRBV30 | TGTGCCTGGAGTGTAACCAGGGTTTATGGCTACACCTTC | CAWSVTRVYGYTF
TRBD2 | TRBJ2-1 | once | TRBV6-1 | TGTGCCAGCAGTGAAAGTTGGCTAGCGGGGAACAATGAGCAGTTCTTC | CASSESWLAGNNEQFF
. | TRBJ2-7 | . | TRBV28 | TGTGCCAGCAGTTTATCTCCGGGGTTCGGCGAGCAGTACTTC | CASSLSPGFGEQYF
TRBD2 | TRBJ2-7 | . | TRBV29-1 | TGCAGCGTAGCGGGGCCCTGGGACTACGAGCAGTACTTC | CSVAGPWDYEQYF
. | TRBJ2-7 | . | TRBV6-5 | TGTGCCAGCCAGGAGACAGGATACTCCTACGAGCAGTACTTC | CASQETGYSYEQYF
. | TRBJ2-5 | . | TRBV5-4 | TGTGCCCTTCGGACTAACCAAGAGACCCAGTACTTC | CALRTNQETQYF
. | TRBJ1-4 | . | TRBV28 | TGTGCTACGAGGGGGGGCGATACTAATGAAAAACTGTTTTTT | CATRGGDTNEKLFF
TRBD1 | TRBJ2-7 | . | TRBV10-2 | TGCGCCAGCAGTGATACAGGGGCCTACGAGCAGTACTTC | CASSDTGAYEQYF
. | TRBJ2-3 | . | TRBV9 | TGTGCCAGCAGCGCCAGGGACAACACAGATACGCAGTATTTT | CASSARDNTDTQYF
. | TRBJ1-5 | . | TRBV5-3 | TGTGCCAGAAGGGAAGGCGGGAGCAATCAGCCCCAGCATTTT | CARREGGSNQPQHF
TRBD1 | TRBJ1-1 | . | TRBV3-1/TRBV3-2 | TGTGCCAGCAGCCCCGTCAGGGGGCATGACACTGAAGCTTTCTTT | CASSPVRGHDTEAFF
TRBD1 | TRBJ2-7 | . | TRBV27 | TGTGCCAGCGGGAGAGGGGACAGCTCCTACGAGCAGTACTTC | CASGRGDSSYEQYF
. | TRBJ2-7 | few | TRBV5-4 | TGTGCCAGCAGCTTGGAGGGGACCTACGAGCAGTACTTC | CASSLEGTYEQYF
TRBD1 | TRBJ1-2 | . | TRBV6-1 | TGTGCCAGCAGTGAGGGACAGGGCCATACGGGGGGCTACACCTTC | CASSEGQGHTGGYTF
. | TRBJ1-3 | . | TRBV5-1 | TGCGCCAGCAGCAACCGGGGAACCACCACCATCTCTGGAAACACCATATATTTT | CASSNRGTTTISGNTIYF
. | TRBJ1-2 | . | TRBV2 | TGTGCCAGCAGTGACCCCGGAGACTATGGCTACACCTTC | CASSDPGDYGYTF
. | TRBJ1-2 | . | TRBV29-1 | TGCAGCGTTGAATTGCAAACAGGCGGCTACACCTTC | CSVELQTGGYTF
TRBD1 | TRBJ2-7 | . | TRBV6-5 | TGTGCCAGCAGTTACCGACGGACAGGGGCTACGGGAGAGCAGTACTTC | CASSYRRTGATGEQYF
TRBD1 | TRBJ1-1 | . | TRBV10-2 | TGCGCCAGCAGTGAAGGAGGGGGCGCGAACACTGAAGCTTTCTTT | CASSEGGGANTEAFF
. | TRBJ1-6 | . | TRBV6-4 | TGTGCCAGCAGCGCTTCATGGGACACCAGTTCTTCACCCCTCCACTTT | CASSASWDTSSSPLHF
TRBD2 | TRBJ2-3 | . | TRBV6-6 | TGTGCCAGCAGCCCGGGGGGTACGCAGTATTTT | CASSPGGTQYF
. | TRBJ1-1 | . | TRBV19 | TGTGCCAGTAGTCTCGGTGGAGTGTGGACTGAAGCTTTCTTT | CASSLGGVWTEAFF